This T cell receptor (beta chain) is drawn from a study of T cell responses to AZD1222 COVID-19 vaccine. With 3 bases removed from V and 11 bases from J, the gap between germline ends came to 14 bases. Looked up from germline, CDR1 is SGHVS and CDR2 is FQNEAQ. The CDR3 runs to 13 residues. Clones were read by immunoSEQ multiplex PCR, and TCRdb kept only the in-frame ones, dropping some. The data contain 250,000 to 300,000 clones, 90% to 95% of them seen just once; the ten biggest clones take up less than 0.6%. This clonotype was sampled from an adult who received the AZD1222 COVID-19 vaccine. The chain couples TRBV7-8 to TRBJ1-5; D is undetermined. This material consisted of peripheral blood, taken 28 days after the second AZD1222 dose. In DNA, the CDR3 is TGTGCCAGCAGCTTGAGCCCGAATGGAGCCCAGCATTTT. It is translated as CASSLSPNGAQHF.